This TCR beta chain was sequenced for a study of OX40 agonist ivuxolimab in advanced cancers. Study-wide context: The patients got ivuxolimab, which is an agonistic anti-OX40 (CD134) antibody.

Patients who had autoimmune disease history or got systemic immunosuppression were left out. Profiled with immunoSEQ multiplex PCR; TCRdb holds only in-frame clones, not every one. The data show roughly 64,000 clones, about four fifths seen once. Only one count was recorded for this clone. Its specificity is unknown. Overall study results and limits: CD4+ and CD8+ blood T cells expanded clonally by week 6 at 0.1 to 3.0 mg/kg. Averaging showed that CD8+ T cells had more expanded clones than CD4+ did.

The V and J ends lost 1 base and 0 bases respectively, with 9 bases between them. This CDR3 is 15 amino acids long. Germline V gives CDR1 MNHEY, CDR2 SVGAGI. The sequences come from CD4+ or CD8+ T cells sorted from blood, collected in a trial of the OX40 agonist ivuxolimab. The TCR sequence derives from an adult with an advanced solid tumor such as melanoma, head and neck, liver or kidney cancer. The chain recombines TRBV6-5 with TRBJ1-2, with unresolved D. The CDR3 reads CASSYYGETNYGYTF. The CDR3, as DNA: TGTGCCAGCAGTTACTACGGCGAAACTAACTATGGCTACACCTTC.